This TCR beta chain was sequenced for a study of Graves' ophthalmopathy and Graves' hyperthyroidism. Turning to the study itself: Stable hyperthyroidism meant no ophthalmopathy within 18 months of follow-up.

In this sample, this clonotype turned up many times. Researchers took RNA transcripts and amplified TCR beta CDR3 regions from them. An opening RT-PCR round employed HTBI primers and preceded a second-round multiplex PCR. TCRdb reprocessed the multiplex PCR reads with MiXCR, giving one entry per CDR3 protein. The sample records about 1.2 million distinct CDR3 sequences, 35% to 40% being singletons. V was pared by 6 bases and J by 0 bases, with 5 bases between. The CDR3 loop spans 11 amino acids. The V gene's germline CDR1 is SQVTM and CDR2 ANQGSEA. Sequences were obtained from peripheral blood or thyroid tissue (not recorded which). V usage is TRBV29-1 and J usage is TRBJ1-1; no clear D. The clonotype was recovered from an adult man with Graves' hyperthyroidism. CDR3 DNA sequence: TGCAGCGTGATCATGAACACTGAAGCTTTCTTT. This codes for CSVIMNTEAFF.